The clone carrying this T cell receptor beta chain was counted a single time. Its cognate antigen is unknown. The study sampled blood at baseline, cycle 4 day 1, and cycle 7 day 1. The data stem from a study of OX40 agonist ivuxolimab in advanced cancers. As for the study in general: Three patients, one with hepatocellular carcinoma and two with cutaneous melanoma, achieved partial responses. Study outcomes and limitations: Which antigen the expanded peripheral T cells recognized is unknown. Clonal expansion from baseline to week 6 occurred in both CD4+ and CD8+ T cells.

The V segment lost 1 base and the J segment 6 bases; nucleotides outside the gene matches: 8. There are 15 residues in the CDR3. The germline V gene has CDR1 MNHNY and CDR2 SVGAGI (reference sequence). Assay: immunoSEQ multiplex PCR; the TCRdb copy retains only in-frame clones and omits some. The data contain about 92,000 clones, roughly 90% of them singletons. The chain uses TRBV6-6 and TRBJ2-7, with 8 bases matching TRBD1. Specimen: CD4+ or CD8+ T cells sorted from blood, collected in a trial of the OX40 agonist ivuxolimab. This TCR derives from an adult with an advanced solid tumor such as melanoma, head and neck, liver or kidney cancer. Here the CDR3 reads CASSYYGRGLGEQYF. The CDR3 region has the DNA TGTGCCAGCAGTTACTATGGCAGGGGGCTTGGCGAGCAGTACTTC.